This T cell receptor beta chain is from a study of post-analysis software for immune sequencing data. The germline V gene has CDR1 SGHTA and CDR2 FQGNSA. V was shortened by 8 bases and J by 0 bases, with 17 bases between the two germline ends. This CDR3 is built from 16 residues. The library was made from cDNA and included unique molecular identifiers. From the PCR reads, TCRdb called clonotypes with MiXCR, one entry per CDR3 protein. The sample holds about 820,000 distinct CDR3 sequences, around 50% seen once. In its sample, this clonotype was seen once. Its antigen is currently unknown. Study observations and caveats: With TRBV5-6, TRBV5-1 and TRBV20-1 included, about 5 TRBV segments were more frequent in patients than in controls.

This clonotype was sampled from a girl aged 10 to 17 with multiple sclerosis. The chain joins TRBV7-2 to TRBJ2-1; TRBD2 might be the D (6 bases). Sequenced material: blood. The chain's CDR3 is CASVRWRGSSYNEQFF. CDR3 sequence (DNA): TGTGCCAGCGTTAGATGGCGGGGATCCTCCTACAATGAGCAGTTCTTC.